The rows below give T cell receptor beta chains drawn from one sample of a study of CD8 T cells in Susac syndrome. TCRdb re-derived calls from the immunoSEQ multiplex PCR reads in MiXCR, one entry per CDR3 protein. Of 150,000 to 200,000 distinct CDR3 sequences listed, approximately 95% are singletons. Sequencing input: CD4+ T cells from PBMCs. The source of these receptors is a human donor with multiple sclerosis. Each CDR3 is given with its conserved first and last residue. The D gene is left open where the match is weak. Expanded clones are given a class, and other clones once, few, many or no size at all.

TRBV20-1	NA	TRBD2	TRBJ2-3	TGCAGTGCTAGAGTGCAGCGGGGAAGCACAGATACGCAGTATTTT	CSARVQRGSTDTQYF
TRBV20-1	NA	NA	TRBJ1-4	TGCAGTGCTAGTGGGGGGGCTGAAAAACTGTTTTTT	CSASGGAEKLFF
TRBV7-2	NA	NA	TRBJ2-7	TGTGCCAGCAGCTCACAGGGTGTAGGCGAGCAGTACTTC	CASSSQGVGEQYF
TRBV19	NA	TRBD1	TRBJ1-1	TGTGCCAGCCTAGACAGGGCGAACACTGAAGCTTTCTTT	CASLDRANTEAFF
TRBV30	NA	NA	TRBJ2-7	TGTGCCTGGAGTGTACGTGGCCTTGTCGCCTACGAGCAGTACTTC	CAWSVRGLVAYEQYF
TRBV11-2	NA	TRBD1	TRBJ2-5	TGTGCCAGCAGCTCGCTGACAGGGGGCTGGGAGACCCAGTACTTC	CASSSLTGGWETQYF
TRBV24-1	NA	TRBD2	TRBJ2-1	TGTGCCACCAGTGATCCGGGACTAGCGAGGGACAATGAGCAGTTCTTC	CATSDPGLARDNEQFF
TRBV18	NA	NA	TRBJ2-7	TGTGCCAGCTCACCCGGGACCCGGGGCGAGCAGTACTTC	CASSPGTRGEQYF
TRBV24-1	NA	NA	TRBJ2-3	TGTGCCACCAGTGATTTGGAGGTAGCATGGGGCAGGGATACGCAGTATTTT	CATSDLEVAWGRDTQYF
TRBV7-3	few	TRBD2	TRBJ2-5	TGTGCCAGCAGCTTTGATCCTGGGACTAGCTTAGAGACCCAGTACTTC	CASSFDPGTSLETQYF
TRBV30	NA	NA	TRBJ1-2	TGTGCCTGGAGTACCCTCCGGAACTATGGCTACACCTTC	CAWSTLRNYGYTF
TRBV7-9	NA	TRBD1	TRBJ1-6	TGTGCCAGCAGCCCTTACAGGGGGCCTCTGGGTGATTCACCCCTCCACTTT	CASSPYRGPLGDSPLHF
TRBV4-1	NA	NA	TRBJ2-7	TGCGCCAGCAGCGAAAGCTGGGGGTACTACGAGCAGTACTTC	CASSESWGYYEQYF
TRBV5-4	NA	NA	TRBJ2-5	TGTGCCAGCAGCCTCCCCGCGGGACGGGAGACCCAGTACTTC	CASSLPAGRETQYF
TRBV27	NA	NA	TRBJ2-5	TGTGCCAGCAGCCGGGCACACCAAGAGACCCAGTACTTC	CASSRAHQETQYF
TRBV28	once	TRBD1	TRBJ1-6	TGTGCCTCACAGGGGCACCCTCTTCGGGCTTCACCCCTCCACTTT	CASQGHPLRASPLHF
TRBV19	NA	NA	TRBJ2-5	TGTGCCAGTAGTATGGATAGGGAAAAGACCCAGTACTTC	CASSMDREKTQYF
TRBV29-1	NA	TRBD2	TRBJ2-1	TGCAGCGTCGCGGGGGGGGGCTCCTACAATGAGCAGTTCTTC	CSVAGGGSYNEQFF
TRBV7-6	NA	TRBD2	TRBJ2-5	TGTGCCAGCAGCGTAACCGGGACTAGCGGGAGGCAGACCCAGTACTTC	CASSVTGTSGRQTQYF
TRBV6-2/TRBV6-3	NA	TRBD1	TRBJ2-7	TGTGCCAGCAGGGGGGCGACAGGGAAGGTATTCTCCTACGAGCAGTACTTC	CASRGATGKVFSYEQYF
TRBV20-1	NA	NA	TRBJ1-1	TGCAGTGCTAGTCCGACTCCGAACACTGAAGCTTTCTTT	CSASPTPNTEAFF
TRBV19	NA	NA	TRBJ1-2	TGTGCCAGTAGTCTAGACGGTTCCAAGGGGTATGGCTACACCTTC	CASSLDGSKGYGYTF
TRBV19	NA	NA	TRBJ2-4	TGTGCCAGTAGCATTGGGGACCCAGCAGGCGACATTCAGTACTTC	CASSIGDPAGDIQYF
TRBV5-1	NA	TRBD2	TRBJ2-1	TGCGCCAGCACCGGGACTAGCGGGACCAATGAGCAGTTCTTC	CASTGTSGTNEQFF
TRBV12-3/TRBV12-4	NA	TRBD1	TRBJ1-1	TGTGCCAGCAGTTTCGGGACAGGGCGCACTGAAGCTTTCTTT	CASSFGTGRTEAFF
TRBV4-1	NA	TRBD1	TRBJ2-7	TGCGCCAGCAGCCAAGAATTGCGGACAGGTCCCTACGAGCAGTACTTC	CASSQELRTGPYEQYF
TRBV30	NA	TRBD1	TRBJ1-1	TGTGCCTGGAGCTTACAGGGGAAAGCTTTCTTT	CAWSLQGKAFF
TRBV3-1	NA	NA	TRBJ2-1	TGTGCCAGCAGCCAAGGTCTTCCAGGGGTTGGGGAGCAGTTCTTC	CASSQGLPGVGEQFF
TRBV12-3/TRBV12-4	NA	NA	TRBJ2-5	TGTGCCAGCAGTTTTAGACAGGACGAGACCCAGTATTTC	CASSFRQDETQYF
TRBV19	NA	TRBD1	TRBJ2-1	TGTGCCAGTAGTGACCCTGGGGACAGGGGTTACAATGAGCAGTTCTTC	CASSDPGDRGYNEQFF
TRBV10-3	NA	NA	TRBJ2-7	TGTGCCATCAGATCCGGTCTGGGGGAGTTCGGTCGCGAGCAGTACTTC	CAIRSGLGEFGREQYF
TRBV6-1	NA	NA	TRBJ2-5	TGTGCCAGCACTCGATTGGAGCAAGAGACCCAGTACTTC	CASTRLEQETQYF
TRBV24-1	once	NA	TRBJ2-3	TGTGCCACCAGTGATCCGGGGGCAGGCACAGATACGCAGTATTTT	CATSDPGAGTDTQYF
TRBV2	NA	NA	TRBJ1-1	TGTGCCAGCACCCTGGGGGGTGAGCGCACTGAAGCTTTCTTT	CASTLGGERTEAFF
TRBV7-9	NA	TRBD2	TRBJ2-1	TGTGCCAGCAGCGGGCCCGGGACTAGCTTCAATGAGCAGTTCTTC	CASSGPGTSFNEQFF
TRBV2	NA	TRBD2	TRBJ2-3	TGTGCCAGCAAAAGAGGGACTAGCGGGAGTCGGGATACGCAGTATTTT	CASKRGTSGSRDTQYF
TRBV28	once	TRBD1	TRBJ2-5	TGTGCCGGACGGGCAGGGGGCCAAGAGACCCAGTACTTC	CAGRAGGQETQYF
TRBV7-3	NA	TRBD1	TRBJ2-1	TGTGCCAGCAGCACCGGGACAGAAAATGAGCAGTTCTTC	CASSTGTENEQFF
TRBV7-9	NA	NA	TRBJ2-2	TGTGCCAGCAGATCGGACCTGAACACCGGGGAGCTGTTTTTT	CASRSDLNTGELFF
TRBV5-4	NA	NA	TRBJ2-5	TGTGCCAGCAGCTTTGTCCAGACTCAAGAGACCCAGTACTTC	CASSFVQTQETQYF
TRBV18	NA	TRBD1	TRBJ1-2	TGTGCCAGCTCACCGCCGGGACAGGAACTGTATGGCTACACCTTC	CASSPPGQELYGYTF
TRBV30	NA	NA	TRBJ2-1	TGTGCCTGCTCCAAGGACACTGAGCAGTTCTTC	CACSKDTEQFF
TRBV6-6	NA	TRBD1	TRBJ2-2	TGTGCCAGCAGTTCCCCGGGACAGGGTACCACCGGGGAGCTGTTTTTT	CASSSPGQGTTGELFF
TRBV12-3/TRBV12-4	NA	TRBD1	TRBJ1-1	TGTGCCAGCAGCCCAAGGACAGGTCTGAACACTGAAGCTTTCTTT	CASSPRTGLNTEAFF
TRBV2	once	NA	TRBJ2-7	TGTGCCAGCAGCCTAGGATCCGGACTTCCCTACGAGCAGTACTTC	CASSLGSGLPYEQYF
TRBV28	NA	NA	TRBJ2-7	TGTGCCAGCAGTTTATCCGCCGGGAAGTACGGAGTGTGGGGCGAGCAGTACTTC	CASSLSAGKYGVWGEQYF
TRBV20-1	NA	NA	TRBJ1-1	TGCAGTGCGAACAAACCGGGACAAGAATACACTGAAGCTTTCTTT	CSANKPGQEYTEAFF
TRBV25-1	NA	NA	TRBJ1-2	TGTGCCAGCACAGGGACATGGGAGGATGGCTACACCTTC	CASTGTWEDGYTF
TRBV30	NA	NA	TRBJ2-3	TGTGCCGTCGGGACCACAGATACGCAGTATTTT	CAVGTTDTQYF
TRBV7-9	NA	NA	TRBJ2-4	TGTGCCAGCAGCCCCGGAGGAAAAAACATTCAGTACTTC	CASSPGGKNIQYF
TRBV18	NA	NA	TRBJ1-3	TGTGCCAGCTCACCACTTAAGACATCCGGAAACACCATATATTTT	CASSPLKTSGNTIYF
TRBV20-1	once	TRBD1	TRBJ1-1	TGCAGTGCCAAAAGACAGGGTTGGGACACTGAAGCTTTCTTT	CSAKRQGWDTEAFF